Shown below are 19 T cell receptor beta chains from a single sample sequenced in a study of early T cells in non-severe SARS-CoV-2 infection. TCRdb called the 5' RACE reads again in MiXCR, with one record for every CDR3 protein. The table lists about 80,000 distinct CDR3 sequences, around an eighth of them singletons. Source material: whole blood. These receptors all come from an adult who was a healthcare worker with PCR-confirmed SARS-CoV-2 infection or an uninfected control (not recorded which).

This clonotype was counted only a few times. This rearrangement joins TRBV6-5 to TRBJ2-7; no clear D gene. The CDR3 has 14 residues. Deletions cut 4 bases from V and 4 bases from J, with 14 bases between. The V gene's germline CDR1 is MNHEY and CDR2 SVGAGI. CDR3 loop: CASSFDPQFYEQYF. CDR3 in DNA: TGTGCCAGCAGTTTTGATCCACAATTTTACGAGCAGTACTTC.

This clonotype was picked up a small number of times. The rearrangement links TRBV29-1 to TRBJ2-1; 12 positions agree with TRBD2. With 6 bases clipped from V and 8 bases from J, the junction kept 11 bases outside the gene matches. CDR3 size: 15 residues. In germline, CDR1 is SQVTM, CDR2 ANQGSEA. The CDR3 sequence is CSVFSTSGRRYEQFF. CDR3 coding DNA: TGCAGCGTGTTTTCAACTAGCGGGAGGCGGTATGAGCAGTTCTTC.

This clonotype was seen repeatedly, ten times or more. The CDR3, as DNA: TGTGCCAGCAGTCATAGCGGGTCTAGCTCCTACGAGCAGTACTTC. It yields the protein CASSHSGSSSYEQYF. This rearrangement joins TRBV6-6 to TRBJ2-7, with 7 bases aligning to TRBD2. Germline V gives CDR1 MNHNY, CDR2 SVGAGI (reference sequence). This CDR3 is 15 amino acids long. V was pared by 5 bases and J by 0 bases, with 7 bases of the junction left unmatched.

This clonotype turned up a few times. The chain combines TRBV11-2 with TRBJ2-1; 7 bases align to TRBD2. Germline trimming cut 1 base from V and 3 bases from J; bases unmatched to any gene: 9. Germline V gives CDR1 SGHAT, CDR2 FQNNGV. The CDR3 contains 17 residues. The CDR3: CASSLVWEGRVYNEQFF. DNA for the CDR3: TGTGCCAGCAGCTTAGTGTGGGAGGGCCGGGTCTACAATGAGCAGTTCTTC.

This clonotype has just a few counts. The chain combines TRBV7-9 with TRBJ2-6, with 7 bases aligning to TRBD1. The length of the CDR3 is 15 residues. V lost 8 bases to trimming and J lost 0 bases; unmatched junction nucleotides: 4. Germline V gene data show CDR1 as SEHNR and CDR2 as FQNEAQ (reference sequence). In DNA form, the CDR3 reads TGTGCCAGCCGGGACAGAGACTCTGGGGCCAACGTCCTGACTTTC. It yields the protein CASRDRDSGANVLTF.

This clonotype was recorded a few times. The chain's CDR3 is CASSEDPRTGPHNEQFF. CDR3 bases: TGTGCCAGCAGTGAAGACCCAAGGACAGGGCCACACAATGAGCAGTTCTTC. J is TRBJ2-1 and V is TRBV2; the match to TRBD1 covers 8 bases. CDR1 SNHLY and CDR2 FYNNEI come from the germline V gene. J gave up 5 bases and V 1 base, and 10 bases lay outside the gene matches. The CDR3 runs to 17 residues.

At least ten counts were recorded for this clonotype. The chain carries TRBV20-1 and TRBJ2-5; perhaps TRBD1 as D (5 bases). The CDR3 loop spans 15 amino acids. V was pared by 0 bases and J by 4 bases, with 15 bases between. CDR1 DFQATT and CDR2 SNEGSKA come from the germline V gene (reference sequence). DNA of the CDR3: TGCAGTGCTAGAGATAGCCAGGGCCCCGGAGAGACCCAGTACTTC. It is translated as CSARDSQGPGETQYF.

This clonotype was counted ten times or more. The gene calls are TRBV2 and TRBJ2-2, with TRBD1 as a possible D gene (7 bases). The CDR3 extends over 14 amino acids. Per germline, CDR1 SNHLY and CDR2 FYNNEI. The germline V and J ends were trimmed by 8 bases and 2 bases, with 12 bases remaining between them. The CDR3 DNA is TGTGCCAGCCTCAGGGGGGTTAACACCGGGGAGCTGTTTTTT. Encoded protein: CASLRGVNTGELFF.

This clonotype was recorded at least ten times. The genes are TRBV5-6 and TRBJ1-5, with 7 bases fitting TRBD1. The CDR3 is made up of 14 amino acids. CDR1 and CDR2 from the germline V gene are SGHDT and YYEEEE. V gave up 2 bases and J gave up 4 bases; unmatched junction bases: 3. CDR3 DNA: TGTGCCAGCAGCTTTGCAGGGGGAAATCAGCCCCAGCATTTT. Translation gives CASSFAGGNQPQHF.

At least ten counts were recorded for this clonotype. The V and J genes are TRBV6-5 and TRBJ2-2; weak D call: TRBD2 (5 bases). Trimming removed 4 bases at V and 6 bases at J, with 9 bases between. The CDR3 is 13 amino acids. CDR1 and CDR2 from the germline V gene are MNHEY and SVGAGI. The CDR3 DNA reads TGTGCCAGCAGTTTGAACGGGGCCGGGGAGCTGTTTTTT. Protein product: CASSLNGAGELFF.

The table lists this clonotype with many counts. This chain joins TRBV11-3 and TRBJ1-4; D unresolved. The length of the CDR3 is 15 residues. CDR1 and CDR2 (germline): SGHNT, YENEEA. Trimming cost V 4 bases and J 0 bases, with 9 bases left between them. The CDR3 here is CASSSPGTTNEKLFF. CDR3 sequence (DNA): TGTGCCAGCAGCTCCCCGGGGACAACTAATGAAAAACTGTTTTTT.

This clonotype was picked up a small number of times. This chain uses TRBV10-3 with TRBJ2-3, with a possible D match to TRBD2 (6 bases). The CDR3 has 14 residues. Germline V CDR1 and CDR2: ENHRY, SYGVKD. V dropped 5 bases and J dropped 1 base, with 10 bases sitting between them. CDR3: CAISPGVGTDTQYF. The CDR3 DNA is TGTGCCATCAGTCCGGGAGTCGGCACAGATACGCAGTATTTT.

In this sample, this clonotype turned up many times. The V call is TRBV11-2, the J call TRBJ1-6, with D perhaps matching TRBD1 (5 bases). The CDR3 has 16 residues. V lost 5 bases to trimming and J lost 7 bases, with 18 bases between them. The germline gives CDR1 SGHAT, CDR2 FQNNGV. For the CDR3, the DNA is TGTGCCAGCAGCCCCCGGGGGACGGTAGAAAATTCACCCCTCCACTTT. The encoded protein is CASSPRGTVENSPLHF.

This clonotype was seen more than once but under ten times. The rearrangement uses TRBV5-4 and TRBJ2-2; 8 bases line up with TRBD2. This CDR3 is built from 16 residues. Germline CDR1 is SGHNT and CDR2 is YYREEE (reference sequence). V lost 3 bases, J lost 3 bases, and 7 bases stayed unmatched. The CDR3 sequence: CASSSGLAFDTGELFF. CDR3 sequence (DNA): TGTGCCAGCAGCTCCGGACTAGCTTTTGACACCGGGGAGCTGTTTTTT.

The rearrangement joins TRBV7-9 to TRBJ2-7, with TRBD1 matching 8 bases. The length of the CDR3 is 19 residues. Germline V lookup: CDR1 SEHNR, CDR2 FQNEAQ (reference sequence). The V gene end was trimmed by 3 bases and the J gene end by 0 bases; junction bases not matched to a gene: 16. The CDR3 sequence is CASSFRPGGGQGLSYEQYF. As DNA, the CDR3 is TGTGCCAGCAGCTTCCGGCCAGGGGGCGGTCAGGGCCTCTCCTACGAGCAGTACTTC.

In its sample, this clonotype was seen many times. The chain recombines TRBV6-1 with TRBJ1-6; a possible D gene is TRBD1 (6 bases). The CDR3 is 11 residues long. V lost 11 bases to trimming and J lost 14 bases, with 16 bases between them. Per germline, CDR1 MNHNS and CDR2 SASEGT. CDR3 residues: CAFLTGQTLHF. In DNA, the CDR3 is TGTGCCTTCCTGACAGGTCAAACCCTCCACTTT.

This clonotype was seen more than once but under ten times. V gene TRBV9 combines with J gene TRBJ1-6; 9 bases map to TRBD1. This CDR3 spans 16 amino acids. Germline values: CDR1 SGDLS, CDR2 YYNGEE. The ends lost 2 bases at V and 10 bases at J; junction bases unmatched: 10. This chain's CDR3 is CASSVTGTGMDSPLHF. As DNA, the CDR3 is TGTGCCAGCAGCGTGACCGGGACAGGGATGGACTCACCCCTCCACTTT. Filled out from reference TRBV9 and TRBJ1-6, the complete variable domain reads DSGVTQTPKHLITATGQRVTLRCSPRSGDLSVYWYQQSLDQGLQFLIQYYNGEERAKGNILERFSAQQFPDLHSELNLSSLELGDSALYFCASSVTGTGMDSPLHFGNGTRLTVT.

This clonotype has at least ten counts. J is TRBJ2-7 and V is TRBV29-1; 8 positions match TRBD1. Germline V lookup: CDR1 SQVTM, CDR2 ANQGSEA. The V and J ends lost 6 bases and 6 bases, in that order; junction bases with no gene match: 4. This CDR3 comprises 11 residues. CDR3 protein: CSVSGTGEQYF. As DNA, the CDR3 is TGCAGCGTATCCGGGACAGGCGAGCAGTACTTC.

The sample holds many counts of this clonotype. The chain combines TRBV4-2 with TRBJ2-1; D may correspond to TRBD1 or TRBD2 (5 bases each). The germline V gene encodes CDR1 LGHNA and CDR2 YNFKEQ. V was shortened by 1 base and J by 6 bases, with 19 bases between the two germline ends. This CDR3 region has 17 residues. The CDR3 region is CASSQGPSRGEVNEQFF. The CDR3 DNA reads TGTGCCAGCAGCCAAGGTCCCTCGAGGGGCGAAGTCAATGAGCAGTTCTTC.